This T cell receptor (beta chain) emerged from a study of T cell responses to AZD1222 COVID-19 vaccine. Regarding the study as a whole: Clonal diversity was possibly underestimated; the donors were predominantly white British and more often female. Increases in Spike-specific TCR breadth and depth were seen after two AZD1222 doses. The study identified only six AZD1222 recipients as seropositive at baseline.

V dropped 0 bases and J dropped 4 bases, with 7 bases sitting between them. This CDR3 region has 14 residues. Germline lookup yields CDR1 MNHEY and CDR2 SVGEGT. Sequenced by immunoSEQ multiplex PCR; TCRdb stores in-frame clones only, minus some. In the table there are approximately 220,000 clones, approximately 94% of which are singletons. Regarding this clone: Its antigen is not identified.

This chain links TRBV6-2 or TRBV6-3 with TRBJ1-5; no clear D. This TCR was recovered from an adult in good health. The material was peripheral blood, obtained on day 0 of MenACWY control vaccination. CDR3 amino acids: CASSYSAGNQPQHF. CDR3 bases: TGTGCCAGCAGTTACTCAGCAGGTAATCAGCCCCAGCATTTT.